Listed below are T cell receptor beta chains from one sample, sequenced in a study of neoadjuvant anti-PD-1 for oral cavity cancer. Clones were read by immunoSEQ multiplex PCR, and TCRdb kept only the in-frame ones, dropping some. Here the sample spans about 37,000 clones, around two fifths being singletons. This specimen consisted of tumor tissue, obtained after nivolumab (anti-PD-1) treatment. Receptors were obtained from a person aged 40 to 85 with oral cavity squamous cell carcinoma. Both conserved end residues are part of each CDR3. The D gene is left open where the match is weak. Expanded clones are given a class, and other clones once, few, many or no size at all.

clone_size,cdr3_length,v_call,d_call,j_call,cdr3_nt,cdr3_aa
-,14,TRBV5-4,-,TRBJ1-2,TGTGCCAGCAGCAGACCGGGACTCGGATATGGCTACACCTTC,CASSRPGLGYGYTF
medium-sized,16,TRBV18,-,TRBJ1-1,TGTGCCAGCTCACCGAATGGACAGAGGGCATCCACTGAAGCTTTCTTT,CASSPNGQRASTEAFF
few,15,TRBV5-6,TRBD2,TRBJ2-3,TGTGCCAGCAGCGTGGGACTAGCGGGAGCAGATACGCAGTATTTT,CASSVGLAGADTQYF
many,12,TRBV29-1,TRBD1,TRBJ1-1,TGCAGCGTTGGGACAGGCCTGCTTGAAGCTTTCTTT,CSVGTGLLEAFF
many,14,TRBV12-5,-,TRBJ2-3,TGTGCTAGTGGTTTGCGTATGAGCACAGATACGCAGTATTTT,CASGLRMSTDTQYF
-,13,TRBV11-3,TRBD1,TRBJ2-1,TGTGCCAGCAGCTTAGGCAGGGGGCGGGAGCAGTTCTTC,CASSLGRGREQFF
-,12,TRBV18,-,TRBJ1-1,TGTGCCAGCTCACCCCTGAACACTGAAGCTTTCTTT,CASSPLNTEAFF
-,15,TRBV5-8,-,TRBJ2-5,TGTGCCAGCAGCTTCGGCCGGGCCCCCCAAGAGACCCAGTACTTC,CASSFGRAPQETQYF
-,13,TRBV27,-,TRBJ1-6,TGTGCCAGCAGTTGGGGGGCAGGCTCACCCCTCCACTTT,CASSWGAGSPLHF
-,15,TRBV4-1,-,TRBJ1-2,TGCGCCAGCAGCCAAGATCCGGGCGTAAACTATGGCTACACCTTC,CASSQDPGVNYGYTF
-,11,TRBV6-5,-,TRBJ1-1,TGTGCCAGCAGTTACCTAGGCAGGGCTTTCTTT,CASSYLGRAFF
few,14,TRBV5-1,TRBD1,TRBJ1-5,TGCGCCAGCAGCTTGGAGGGGGCGGATCAGCCCCAGCATTTT,CASSLEGADQPQHF
-,15,TRBV30,-,TRBJ2-2,TGTGCCTGGAGTGTACCCGGGGGATACACCGGGGAGCTGTTTTTT,CAWSVPGGYTGELFF
once,13,TRBV30,-,TRBJ1-2,TGTGCCTGGAGTTTATCACAGGGCCGACAATACACCTTC,CAWSLSQGRQYTF
-,14,TRBV7-2,-,TRBJ1-1,TGTGCCAGCAGCTTAAAAGGGACAAACACTGAAGCTTTCTTT,CASSLKGTNTEAFF
few,16,TRBV7-6,TRBD1,TRBJ2-2,TGTGCCAGCAGTTTTTGGACAGGGGCGGTGTTCGGGGAGCTGTTTTTT,CASSFWTGAVFGELFF
-,15,TRBV18,TRBD1,TRBJ1-5,TGTGCCAGCTCACCTCGGACAGGGGAAAATCAGCCCCAGCATTTT,CASSPRTGENQPQHF
once,13,TRBV5-1,-,TRBJ1-1,TGCGCCAGCAGCGCTGGGTGGGACACTGAAGCTTTCTTT,CASSAGWDTEAFF
many,12,TRBV6-5,-,TRBJ2-7,TGTGCCAGCAGTTACTCAGGGCGCGAGCAGTACTTC,CASSYSGREQYF
few,14,TRBV7-3,-,TRBJ1-3,TGTGCCAGCAGCGACGCCAGCTCTGGAAACACCATATATTTT,CASSDASSGNTIYF
few,15,TRBV4-1,-,TRBJ2-5,TGCGCCAGCAGCCAAGCCCGACTAGGCGAAGAGACCCAGTACTTC,CASSQARLGEETQYF
many,14,TRBV27,TRBD1,TRBJ2-5,TGTGCCAGCAGTTTGGACAGGGGTACGGAGACCCAGTACTTC,CASSLDRGTETQYF
-,16,TRBV4-2,-,TRBJ2-7,TGTGCCAGCAGCCTTACGTCCGGGACTGGGCTCCTCGAGCAGTACTTC,CASSLTSGTGLLEQYF
-,13,TRBV7-8,TRBD1,TRBJ2-2,TGTGCCAGCAGCTTAGGACAGGGCGGGGAGCTGTTTTTT,CASSLGQGGELFF
-,15,TRBV5-6,-,TRBJ1-4,TGTGCCAGCAGGTTCGGTATGGGGGTTAATGAAAAACTGTTTTTT,CASRFGMGVNEKLFF
-,17,TRBV5-6,-,TRBJ2-5,TGTGCCAGCAGCTTGGCCCGTACAGGTTCGGGTCGAGAGACCCAGTACTTC,CASSLARTGSGRETQYF
-,17,TRBV4-1,TRBD1,TRBJ1-5,TGCGCCAGCAGCCAAGGGCCCCGGGACAGGGGTAATCAGCCCCAGCATTTT,CASSQGPRDRGNQPQHF